This T cell receptor beta chain was documented in a study of T cell responses to AZD1222 COVID-19 vaccine. Looked up from germline, CDR1 is KGHSH and CDR2 is LQKENI. V lost 5 bases and J lost 8; bases outside the gene matches: 5. This CDR3 has 14 residues. This clone turned up a few times. Here immunoSEQ multiplex PCR was the method, and the copy in TCRdb shows in-frame clones only, minus some. The sample shows 120,000 to 150,000 clones, around four fifths of them seen only once. The starting material was peripheral blood, obtained on day 0 of MenACWY control vaccination. The chain couples TRBV18 to TRBJ2-1, with TRBD2 matching over 11 bases. This clonotype originated in an adult in good health. Here the CDR3 reads CASSGSGGADEQFF. The CDR3 DNA sequence: TGTGCCAGCTCAGGTAGCGGGGGGGCCGATGAGCAGTTCTTC.